This paragraph reports one TCR beta chain. No antigen is known for it. The data were obtained in a study of a mutant IDH1 vaccine in newly diagnosed glioma. For the study at large: Beforehand, treatment had been radiotherapy, temozolomide, or both; the majority received both. Study-level results: There were vaccine-induced immune responses in about 92% of the patients. No link was apparently found between pseudoprogression and changes in top peripheral T cell clonotypes.

The CDR3 spans 15 residues. The germline V gene has CDR1 SGDLS and CDR2 YYNGEE. V gave up 0 bases and J gave up 4 bases, with 11 bases separating them. Assay used: immunoSEQ multiplex PCR; TCRdb lists only in-frame clones, some missing. The sample consists of approximately 54,000 clones, roughly 80% of them appearing once. Time point defined: baseline, week 1 (first vaccination visit). Stated treatment: pre-vaccination baseline after standard-of-care therapy. Diagnosis in the donors showed new WHO grade 3 or 4 astrocytomas that were IDH1-mutant and ATRX-lost. The TCR comes from a man aged 18 to 30 with glioma. V gene TRBV9 combines with J gene TRBJ1-3, with D possibly matching TRBD1 (5 bases). This specimen consisted of PBMCs, obtained from a glioma patient treated with radiotherapy, temozolomide or both. DNA of the CDR3: TGTGCCAGCAGCGTAGGAGGGACTAACGGAAACACCATATATTTT. Its translation is CASSVGGTNGNTIYF.